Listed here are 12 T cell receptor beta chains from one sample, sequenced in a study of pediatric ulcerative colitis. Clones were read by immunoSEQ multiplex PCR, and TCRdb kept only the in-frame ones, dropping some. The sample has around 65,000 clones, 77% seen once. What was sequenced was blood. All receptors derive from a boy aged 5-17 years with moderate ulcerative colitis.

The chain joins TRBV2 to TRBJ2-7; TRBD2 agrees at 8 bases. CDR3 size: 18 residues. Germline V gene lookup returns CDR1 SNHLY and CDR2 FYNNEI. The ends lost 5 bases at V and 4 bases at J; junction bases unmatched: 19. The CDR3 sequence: CASSPYVGLGGEFYEQYF. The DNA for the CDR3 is TGTGCCAGCAGTCCTTACGTTGGCCTCGGGGGGGAGTTTTACGAGCAGTACTTC.

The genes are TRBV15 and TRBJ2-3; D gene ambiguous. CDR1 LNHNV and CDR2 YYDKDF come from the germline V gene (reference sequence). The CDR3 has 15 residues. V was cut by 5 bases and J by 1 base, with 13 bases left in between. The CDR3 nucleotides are TGTGCCACCAGCGGAACTGGGGATCGCACAGATACGCAGTATTTT. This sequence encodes CATSGTGDRTDTQYF. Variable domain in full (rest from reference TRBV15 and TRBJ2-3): DAMVIQNPRYQVTQFGKPVTLSCSQTLNHNVMYWYQQKSSQAPKLLFHYYDKDFNNEADTPDNFQSRRPNTSFCFLDIRSPGLGDTAMYLCATSGTGDRTDTQYFGPGTRLTVL.

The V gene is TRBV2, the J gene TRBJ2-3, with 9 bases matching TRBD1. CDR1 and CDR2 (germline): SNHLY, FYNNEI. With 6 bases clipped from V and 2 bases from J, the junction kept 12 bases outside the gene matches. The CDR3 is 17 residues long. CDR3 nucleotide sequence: TGTGCCAGCAGGCACACGACGACAGGGGGATACACAGATACGCAGTATTTT. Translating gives CASRHTTTGGYTDTQYF.

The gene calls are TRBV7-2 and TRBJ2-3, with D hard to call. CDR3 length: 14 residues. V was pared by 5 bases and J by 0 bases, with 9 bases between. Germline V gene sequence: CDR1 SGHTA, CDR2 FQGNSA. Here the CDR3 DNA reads TGTGCCAGCAGCGAGAGGAGTAGCACAGATACGCAGTATTTT. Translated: CASSERSSTDTQYF.

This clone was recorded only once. The CDR3: CASSVLDTSYNEQFF. The CDR3 DNA reads as TGTGCCAGCAGCGTGTTGGATACTTCCTACAATGAGCAGTTCTTC. The chain links TRBV9 to TRBJ2-1; D uncertain. Germline loops: CDR1 SGDLS, CDR2 YYNGEE. The ends were cut back, 2 bases at V and 1 base at J, with 10 bases in the middle. CDR3 size: 15 residues.

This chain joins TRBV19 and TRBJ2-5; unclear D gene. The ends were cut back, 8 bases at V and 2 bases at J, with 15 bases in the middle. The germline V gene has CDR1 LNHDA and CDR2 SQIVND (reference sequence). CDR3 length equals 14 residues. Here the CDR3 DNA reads TGTGCCAGTTCTTCCCTGAGGTCGCAAGAGACCCAGTACTTC. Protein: CASSSLRSQETQYF. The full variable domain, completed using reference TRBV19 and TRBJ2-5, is DGGITQSPKYLFRKEGQNVTLSCEQNLNHDAMYWYRQDPGQGLRLIYYSQIVNDFQKGDIAEGYSVSREKKESFPLTVTSAQKNPTAFYLCASSSLRSQETQYFGPGTRLLVL.

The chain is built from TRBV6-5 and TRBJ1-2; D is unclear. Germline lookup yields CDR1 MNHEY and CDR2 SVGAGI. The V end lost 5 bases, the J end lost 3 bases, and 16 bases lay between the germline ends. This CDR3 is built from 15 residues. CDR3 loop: CASSGLGVQYYGYTF. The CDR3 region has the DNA TGTGCCAGCAGTGGACTCGGTGTACAATACTATGGCTACACCTTC.

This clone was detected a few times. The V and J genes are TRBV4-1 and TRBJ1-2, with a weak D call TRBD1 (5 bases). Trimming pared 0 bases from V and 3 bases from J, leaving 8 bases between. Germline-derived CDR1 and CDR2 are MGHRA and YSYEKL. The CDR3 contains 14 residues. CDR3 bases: TGCGCCAGCAGCCAAGAGGGGGTTCACTATGGCTACACCTTC. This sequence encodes CASSQEGVHYGYTF.

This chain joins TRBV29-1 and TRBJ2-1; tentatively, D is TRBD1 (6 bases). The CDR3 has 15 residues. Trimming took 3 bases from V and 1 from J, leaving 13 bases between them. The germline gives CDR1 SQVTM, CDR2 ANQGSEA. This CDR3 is CSVEARGGSYNEQFF. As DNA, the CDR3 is TGCAGCGTTGAGGCCAGGGGTGGATCCTACAATGAGCAGTTCTTC.

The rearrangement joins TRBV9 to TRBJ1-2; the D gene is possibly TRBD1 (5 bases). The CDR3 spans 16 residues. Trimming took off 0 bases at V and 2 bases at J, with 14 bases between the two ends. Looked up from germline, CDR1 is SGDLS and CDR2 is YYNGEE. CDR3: CASSVAGKAGNYGYTF. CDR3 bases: TGTGCCAGCAGCGTAGCTGGGAAGGCAGGGAACTATGGCTACACCTTC.

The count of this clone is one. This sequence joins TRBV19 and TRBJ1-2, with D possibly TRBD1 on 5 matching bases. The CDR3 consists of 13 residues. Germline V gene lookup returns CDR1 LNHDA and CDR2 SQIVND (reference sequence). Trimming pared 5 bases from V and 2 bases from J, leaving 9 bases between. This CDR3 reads CASSSGENYGYTF. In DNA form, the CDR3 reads TGTGCCAGTAGTTCGGGGGAGAACTATGGCTACACCTTC.

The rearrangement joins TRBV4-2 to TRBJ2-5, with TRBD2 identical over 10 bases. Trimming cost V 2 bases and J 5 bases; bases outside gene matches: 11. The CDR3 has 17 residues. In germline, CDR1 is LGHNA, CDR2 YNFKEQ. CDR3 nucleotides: TGTGCCAGCAGCCAATTGGGTGAGCGGGAGGGCCCTGAGACCCAGTACTTC. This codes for CASSQLGEREGPETQYF.